The 6 T cell receptor beta chains below all came from one sample that was sequenced in a study of TIL therapy for anti-PD-1-resistant metastatic lung cancer. The time point is: pre-treatment sample, taken before nivolumab and TIL therapy. The immunoSEQ assay was v3. Method: immunoSEQ multiplex PCR; TCRdb's copy keeps in-frame clones and lacks some. The data show fewer than 25,000 clones, approximately 70% seen once. This specimen consisted of blood, obtained at baseline. The source of these receptors is a person between 25 and 80 years old with non-small cell lung cancer.

The genes are TRBV2 and TRBJ2-2; TRBD2 aligns across 14 bases. CDR1 is SNHLY and CDR2 is FYNNEI in the germline V gene. The CDR3 extends over 17 amino acids. The V and J ends lost 7 bases and 2 bases, in that order; junction bases with no gene match: 6. The CDR3 DNA sequence: TGTGCCAGCATCGGGACTAGCGGGGGCCCCAACACCGGGGAGCTGTTTTTT. Its protein is CASIGTSGGPNTGELFF.

The V gene is TRBV3-1 (or the pseudogene TRBV3-2), the J gene TRBJ2-3; 10 bases are shared with TRBD2. Trimming removed 5 bases from V and 0 bases from J; junction bases left unmatched: 8. Germline V gene lookup returns CDR1 LGHDT and CDR2 YNNKEL (reference sequence). The CDR3 has 17 residues. The CDR3 region has the DNA TGTGCCAGCAGCGCCGGGACTAGCGTTACTAGCACAGATACGCAGTATTTT. It is translated as CASSAGTSVTSTDTQYF.

The chain is built from TRBV6-4 and TRBJ2-1, with D perhaps TRBD1 or TRBD2 (5 bases each). Germline loops: CDR1 MRHNA, CDR2 SNTAGT. V dropped 6 bases and J dropped 5 bases, with 14 bases sitting between them. CDR3 size: 14 residues. CDR3 DNA sequence: TGTGCCAGCAGGACTATGAGGGGCAACAATGAGCAGTTCTTC. It yields the protein CASRTMRGNNEQFF.

This sequence joins TRBV19 and TRBJ2-5, with D perhaps given as TRBD1 or TRBD2 (5 bases each). The CDR3 totals 13 residues. The germline V gene encodes CDR1 LNHDA and CDR2 SQIVND (reference sequence). V lost 7 bases and J 2 bases, leaving 11 bases between the germline ends. This chain's CDR3 is CASTTGAQETQYF. CDR3 in DNA: TGTGCCAGTACCACCGGGGCACAAGAGACCCAGTACTTC.

The V call is TRBV18, the J call TRBJ2-5; no firm D call. Germline values: CDR1 KGHSH, CDR2 LQKENI. The CDR3 is 16 residues long. Trimming shortened V by 0 bases and J by 5 bases, and 16 bases separated the two germline ends. The CDR3 DNA sequence: TGTGCCAGCTCACCACCGGTAATATCCTTACAGGAGACCCAGTACTTC. This encodes CASSPPVISLQETQYF.

Only a few counts were recorded for this clone. The V and J genes are TRBV18 and TRBJ1-6; 9 bases align to TRBD1. V lost 6 bases to trimming and J lost 9 bases; unmatched junction nucleotides: 9. This CDR3 has 15 residues. Germline CDR1 KGHSH, CDR2 LQKENI. CDR3 in amino acids: CASSQTGQGSSPLHF. Written as DNA, the CDR3 is TGTGCCAGCTCCCAGACCGGACAGGGGAGTTCACCCCTCCACTTT.